These 26 T cell receptor beta chains originate from one sample sequenced in a study of naive and memory T cell subsets. Notes on the study in general: A few larger clonotypes appeared in naive repertoires, especially CD8, possibly memory cells re-expressing CD45RA.

No antigen is known for these receptors. An equimolar mix of two oligonucleotides served as the beta constant-region primer for TRBC1 and TRBC2. The ligated cDNA underwent four PCR rounds using SP2 and nested alpha and beta constant-region primers. TCRdb used MiXCR to reprocess the UMI-ligation and nested PCR reads, holding one entry per CDR3 protein. The data contain roughly 140,000 distinct CDR3 sequences, approximately 21% of them singletons. The sequenced sample consisted of naive CD8+ T cells from blood. The receptors shown here come from a human donor in good health.

V usage is TRBV28 and J usage is TRBJ2-1, with a weak D call TRBD1 (5 bases). The V gene's germline CDR1 is MDHEN and CDR2 SYDVKM. The CDR3 extends over 13 amino acids. Trimming removed 10 bases at V and 2 bases at J, with 12 bases between. The CDR3 DNA reads as TGTGCCACCACAGGCCTCACCTACAATGAGCAGTTCTTC. Translating gives CATTGLTYNEQFF.

This clonotype was detected only a few times. The gene calls are TRBV29-1 and TRBJ2-7; a possible D gene is TRBD1 (6 bases). CDR1 SQVTM and CDR2 ANQGSEA come from the germline V gene. V was shortened by 5 bases and J by 2 bases, with 10 bases between the two germline ends. The CDR3 has 12 residues. CDR3 region: CSVLSGAYEQYF. CDR3 in DNA: TGCAGCGTTCTTTCAGGGGCCTACGAGCAGTACTTC.

The rearrangement uses TRBV29-1 and TRBJ2-2, with TRBD2 identical over 8 bases. This CDR3 spans 14 amino acids. The junction had 7 bases not matched to a gene; V was cut back by 4 bases and J by 6 bases. The V gene's germline CDR1 is SQVTM and CDR2 ANQGSEA. DNA for the CDR3: TGCAGCGTTGTAGCGGCTAGCGGGTCCGGGGAGCTGTTTTTT. It yields the protein CSVVAASGSGELFF.

Only a few counts were recorded for this clonotype. The J gene is TRBJ2-3, the V gene TRBV6-5, with D unclear. Germline loops: CDR1 MNHEY, CDR2 SVGAGI. Trimming took 4 bases from V and 4 from J, leaving 18 bases between them. The CDR3 is 16 amino acids. CDR3 in DNA: TGTGCCAGCAGTTGGTCGGCCCTAGGTGGCGCAGATACGCAGTATTTT. This gives the protein CASSWSALGGADTQYF.

This clonotype was seen more than once but under ten times. The rearrangement links TRBV28 to TRBJ1-5; D gene ambiguous. The V and J ends lost 1 base and 1 base respectively, with 11 bases between them. Germline values: CDR1 MDHEN, CDR2 SYDVKM. The CDR3 runs to 16 residues. CDR3 loop: CASSLYPAGSNQPQHF. The CDR3 nucleotides read TGTGCCAGCAGTTTATATCCGGCTGGGAGCAATCAGCCCCAGCATTTT.

This clonotype was counted only a few times. The chain uses TRBV9 and TRBJ2-7; D unresolved. Germline CDR1 reads SGDLS; CDR2 reads YYNGEE. The length of the CDR3 is 13 residues. Trimming left V 0 bases short and J 5 bases short, with 9 bases between. CDR3 DNA sequence: TGTGCCAGCAGCGTAGGAGGCGCCCACGAGCAGTACTTC. Translating it yields CASSVGGAHEQYF.

This clonotype showed up just a few times. Here the CDR3 reads CASSSGQGNEKLFF. The CDR3, as DNA: TGTGCCAGCAGTTCAGGACAGGGGAATGAAAAACTGTTTTTT. The genes are TRBV7-6 and TRBJ1-4; the match to TRBD1 covers 9 bases. J lost 5 bases, V lost 6 bases, and 4 bases had no gene match. CDR1 and CDR2 from the germline V gene are SGHVS and FNYEAQ. The CDR3 has 14 residues.

The table lists this clonotype with a count of one. The chain joins TRBV20-1 to TRBJ2-7, with 7 bases matching TRBD1. Germline V gene data show CDR1 as DFQATT and CDR2 as SNEGSKA (reference sequence). Trimming at V came to 2 bases and at J to 4 bases, leaving 5 bases not matched to a gene. The CDR3 has 13 residues. The CDR3 DNA sequence: TGCAGTGCTAGAACCGACAGGGCGTACGAGCAGTACTTC. Encoded protein: CSARTDRAYEQYF.

The chain carries TRBV28 and TRBJ2-7; D is perhaps TRBD2 (5 bases). Trimming took 7 bases from V and 2 from J, leaving 15 bases between them. The CDR3 has 14 amino acids. From germline, CDR1 is MDHEN and CDR2 SYDVKM. CDR3 region: CASTIMDSPYEQYF. For the CDR3, the DNA is TGTGCCAGCACTATAATGGACTCGCCCTACGAGCAGTACTTC.

This clonotype was counted between two and nine times. The CDR3 nucleotides read TGTGCCAGCAAAGAGGATGAACGCCCAAGACAGGAGACCCAGTACTTC. It codes for CASKEDERPRQETQYF. V and J are TRBV2 and TRBJ2-5, with D tentatively TRBD1 (5 bases). CDR3 length: 16 residues. V dropped 7 bases and J dropped 5 bases, with 23 bases sitting between them. Germline CDR1 reads SNHLY; CDR2 reads FYNNEI.

V is TRBV5-4 and J is TRBJ2-7; possibly TRBD2 for D (5 bases). In germline, CDR1 is SGHNT, CDR2 YYREEE (reference sequence). The V end lost 4 bases, the J end lost 5 bases, and 13 bases lay between the germline ends. The CDR3 is 13 residues long. Here the CDR3 reads CASSLDIGDEQYF. For the CDR3, the DNA is TGTGCCAGCAGCCTAGACATCGGGGACGAGCAGTACTTC.

This clonotype was found a few times. The rearrangement uses TRBV28 and TRBJ2-3; 11 nucleotides line up with TRBD2. V was pared by 7 bases and J by 3 bases, with 9 bases of the junction left unmatched. Germline V gene sequence: CDR1 MDHEN, CDR2 SYDVKM. CDR3 length equals 16 residues. This chain's CDR3 is CASTPELAGDTDTQYF. CDR3 DNA sequence: TGTGCCAGCACCCCTGAACTAGCGGGGGATACAGATACGCAGTATTTT.

CDR3 DNA: TGTGCCAGCAGTTTAAGCCGGCTGACAGGGGGCGACGGTCAGCCCCAGCATTTT. Amino acids: CASSLSRLTGGDGQPQHF. V and J are TRBV28 and TRBJ1-5; TRBD1 aligns across 10 bases. This CDR3 comprises 18 residues. Germline trimming cut 2 bases from V and 6 bases from J; bases unmatched to any gene: 13. Germline CDR1 reads MDHEN; CDR2 reads SYDVKM.

In the case of this clonotype: The junction differs from germline at one of its ends, possibly a read error. The chain joins TRBV27 to TRBJ1-5; D perhaps matches TRBD1 (5 bases). Germline V CDR1 and CDR2: MNHEY, SMNVEV (reference sequence). The CDR3 runs to 14 residues. CDR3 bases: TGTGCCAGCAGTTTAATAGGGGTACATCAGCCCCAGAATTTT. The encoded protein is CASSLIGVHQPQNF.

In its sample, this clonotype was seen a few times. The chain uses TRBV27 and TRBJ2-7; D is uncertain. The CDR3 has 13 amino acids. Germline V gene data show CDR1 as MNHEY and CDR2 as SMNVEV (reference sequence). Trimming removed 3 bases from V and 1 base from J, with 7 bases in between. The CDR3 nucleotides read TGTGCCAGCAGTTTCGGCACTTCCTACGAGCAGTACTTC. Its translation: CASSFGTSYEQYF.

This clonotype has only a few counts. The V gene is TRBV7-2, the J gene TRBJ2-1; 14 nucleotides line up with TRBD2. Germline loops: CDR1 SGHTA, CDR2 FQGNSA. The CDR3 loop spans 15 amino acids. The junction had 6 bases not matched to a gene; V was cut back by 6 bases and J by 8 bases. The CDR3, as DNA: TGTGCCAGCAGGGGGACTAGCGGGAGAAATCATGAGCAGTTCTTC. Residues: CASRGTSGRNHEQFF.

This clonotype has more than one count but fewer than ten. The V call is TRBV28, the J call TRBJ1-2, with a tentative D call TRBD1 (6 bases). CDR3 length: 17 amino acids. Germline CDR1 reads MDHEN; CDR2 reads SYDVKM. V lost 4 bases, J lost 0 bases, and 18 bases lay in between. The CDR3 is CASSWLGQRDSNYGYTF. The CDR3 bases are TGTGCCAGCAGTTGGCTCGGACAGAGAGATTCTAACTATGGCTACACCTTC.

This clonotype was picked up a small number of times. The rearrangement links TRBV5-5 to TRBJ2-7, with D tentatively TRBD1 (6 bases). Germline V gene data show CDR1 as SGHKS and CDR2 as YYEKEE (reference sequence). The CDR3 contains 16 residues. V lost 0 bases to trimming and J lost 0 bases, with 13 bases between them. The CDR3 loop reads CASSLDRDTPSYEQYF. The CDR3 region has the DNA TGTGCCAGCAGCTTGGACCGGGACACCCCCTCCTACGAGCAGTACTTC.

The gene calls are TRBV6-5 and TRBJ2-7; D is undetermined. The CDR3 loop spans 14 amino acids. The V end was cut by 7 bases, the J end by 2 bases, with 15 bases between. Germline V gives CDR1 MNHEY, CDR2 SVGAGI. The CDR3 spells CASTDVDGTYEQYF. As DNA, the CDR3 is TGTGCCAGCACCGACGTGGACGGTACCTACGAGCAGTACTTC.

This clonotype was seen a handful of times. This chain links TRBV7-6 with TRBJ2-7; D is possibly TRBD2 (6 bases). V was cut by 4 bases and J by 4 bases, with 14 bases left in between. From germline, CDR1 is SGHVS and CDR2 FNYEAQ. The CDR3 extends over 14 amino acids. The CDR3 nucleotides are TGTGCCAGCAGCTCAGCGGGCGAGTTGTACGAGCAGTACTTC. Its protein product is CASSSAGELYEQYF.

J is TRBJ2-1 and V is TRBV19, with 13 bases fitting TRBD2. From germline, CDR1 is LNHDA and CDR2 SQIVND (reference sequence). The V and J ends lost 7 bases and 2 bases, in that order; junction bases with no gene match: 17. The CDR3 totals 20 residues. The CDR3 loop reads CASTALVPGLAGLTYNEQFF. DNA of the CDR3: TGTGCCAGTACCGCCCTGGTGCCGGGACTAGCGGGACTAACCTACAATGAGCAGTTCTTC.

V and J are TRBV2 and TRBJ1-6, with D unresolved. The V gene lost 10 bases and the J gene lost 3 bases, with 10 bases spanning the gap. CDR1 and CDR2 from the germline V gene are SNHLY and FYNNEI. The CDR3 loop spans 13 amino acids. CDR3: CATTTNYNSPLHF. In nucleotides, the CDR3 is TGTGCCACCACCACCAACTATAATTCACCCCTCCACTTT.

This clonotype was detected a few times. The V gene is TRBV4-3, the J gene TRBJ2-1; 15 bases are a match to TRBD2. The CDR3 sequence is 20 residues long. Germline V CDR1 and CDR2: LGHNA, YSLEER. J was trimmed by 6 bases and V by 4 bases; bases with no gene match: 16. Here the CDR3 DNA reads TGCGCCAGCAGCCCCCAAGGCGGGAGGACTAGCGGGAGGGTCGTCAATGAGCAGTTCTTC. It codes for CASSPQGGRTSGRVVNEQFF.

This clonotype showed up many times. The chain joins TRBV7-6 to TRBJ2-2; D not resolved. Trimming left V 5 bases short and J 6 bases short, with 13 bases between. The CDR3 sequence is 14 residues long. Germline V gene data show CDR1 as SGHVS and CDR2 as FNYEAQ. The CDR3 sequence: CASSQRASPGELFF. CDR3 coding DNA: TGTGCCAGCAGCCAACGCGCAAGCCCCGGGGAGCTGTTTTTT.

This clonotype was detected only a few times. The V call is TRBV28, the J call TRBJ2-7; 11 bases match TRBD1. This CDR3 spans 14 amino acids. Germline V gives CDR1 MDHEN, CDR2 SYDVKM. V lost 7 bases, J lost 2 bases, and 4 bases stayed unmatched. The CDR3 here is CASTWTGGPYEQYF. CDR3 DNA: TGTGCCAGCACTTGGACAGGGGGCCCCTACGAGCAGTACTTC.

The CDR3 coding sequence is TGTGCCAGCAGCTTAGTGGGGGGAAGCACTGAAGCTTTCTTT. Translated, it gives CASSLVGGSTEAFF. The genes are TRBV7-9 and TRBJ1-1; D may be TRBD1 (5 bases). Germline CDR1 and CDR2: SEHNR and FQNEAQ (reference sequence). The ends were cut back, 1 base at V and 4 bases at J, with 10 bases in the middle. This CDR3 contains 14 residues.